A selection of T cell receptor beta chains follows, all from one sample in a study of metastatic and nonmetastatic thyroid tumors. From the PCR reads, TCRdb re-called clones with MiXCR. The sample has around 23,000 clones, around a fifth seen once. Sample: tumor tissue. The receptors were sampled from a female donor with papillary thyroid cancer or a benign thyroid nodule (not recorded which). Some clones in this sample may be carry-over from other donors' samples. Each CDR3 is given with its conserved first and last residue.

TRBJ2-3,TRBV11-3,CASSLRGRDTQYF
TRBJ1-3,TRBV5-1,CASSLDRAGNTIYF
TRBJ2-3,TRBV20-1,CSAADWGLADTDTQYF
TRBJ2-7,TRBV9,CASSVTSGTYEQYF
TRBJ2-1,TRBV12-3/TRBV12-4,CASRPAGPDNEQFF
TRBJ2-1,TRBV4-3,CASSQDHYLGPSNEQFF
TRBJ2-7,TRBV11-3,CASSTALSEQYF
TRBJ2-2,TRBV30,CAWSVLYTGELFF
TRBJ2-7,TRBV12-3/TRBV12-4,CASSQGQHYEQYF
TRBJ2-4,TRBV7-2,CASSLVWPSGSRNIQYF
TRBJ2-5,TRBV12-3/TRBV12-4,CAISPRTTTGTQYF
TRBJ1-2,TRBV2,CASSTARGRGPNGYTF
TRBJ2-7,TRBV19,CASSIQQGPGEQYF
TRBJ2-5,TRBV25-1,CASEDPFRQETQYF
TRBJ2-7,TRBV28,CASSPPTGAIYEQYF
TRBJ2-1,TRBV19,CASSMRGGYNEQFF
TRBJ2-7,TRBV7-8,CASSPSGQGGKYEQYF
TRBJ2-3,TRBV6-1,CASSPRGFGADTQYF
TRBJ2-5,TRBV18,CASCNTQETQYF
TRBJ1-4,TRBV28,CASTIPGATNEKLFF
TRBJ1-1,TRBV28,CASRLSGTAYTEAFF
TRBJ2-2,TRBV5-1,CASSLGGSGGELFF
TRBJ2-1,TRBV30,CASGRHSYNEQFF
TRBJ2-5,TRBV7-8,CASSILGETQYF
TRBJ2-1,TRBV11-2,CASSSRAGGESEQFF
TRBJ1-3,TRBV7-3,CASSLTGGGNTIYF
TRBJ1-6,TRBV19,CASSRPDFGNSPLHF
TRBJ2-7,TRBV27,CASSSGRQGHREQYF